One T cell receptor beta chain is described in this entry. The antigen remains unidentified. This sample is part of a study of PD-1 blockade in classical Hodgkin lymphoma. Overall study: Intravenous infusions of nivolumab 3 mg/kg reached patients every 2 weeks.

General study results and limits: Patients starting nivolumab less than 1 year after ASCT had lower diversity and were excluded from later analyses. Complete responders showed a baseline diversity that resembled the diversity of newly diagnosed patients.

Trimming took 7 bases from V and 4 from J, leaving 12 bases between them. The CDR3 has 13 amino acids. CDR1 and CDR2 from the germline V gene are SGHNT and YYREEE (reference sequence). Every patient had relapsed following autologous stem cell transplantation, and cohorts differed in brentuximab vedotin exposure. Sequenced by immunoSEQ multiplex PCR; TCRdb stores in-frame clones only, minus some. The data show 13,000 to 15,000 clones, roughly 80% seen once. This sample comprised peripheral blood mononuclear cells (PBMCs), obtained at baseline. This TCR came from a human donor with classical Hodgkin lymphoma. This chain connects TRBV5-4 to TRBJ1-3; D is ambiguous. Here the CDR3 DNA reads TGTGCCAGCGGCTGGACCATGGGAAACACCATATATTTT. It is translated as CASGWTMGNTIYF.